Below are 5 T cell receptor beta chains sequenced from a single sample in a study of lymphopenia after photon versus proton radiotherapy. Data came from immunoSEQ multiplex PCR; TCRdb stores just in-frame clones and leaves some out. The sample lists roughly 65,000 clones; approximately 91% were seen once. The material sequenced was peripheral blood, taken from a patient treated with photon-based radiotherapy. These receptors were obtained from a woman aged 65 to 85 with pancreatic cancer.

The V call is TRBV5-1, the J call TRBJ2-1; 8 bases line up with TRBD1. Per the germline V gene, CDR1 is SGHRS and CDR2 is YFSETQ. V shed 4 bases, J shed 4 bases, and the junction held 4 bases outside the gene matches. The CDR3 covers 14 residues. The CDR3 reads CASSGQGRYNEQFF. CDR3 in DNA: TGCGCCAGCAGCGGACAGGGTCGGTACAATGAGCAGTTCTTC.

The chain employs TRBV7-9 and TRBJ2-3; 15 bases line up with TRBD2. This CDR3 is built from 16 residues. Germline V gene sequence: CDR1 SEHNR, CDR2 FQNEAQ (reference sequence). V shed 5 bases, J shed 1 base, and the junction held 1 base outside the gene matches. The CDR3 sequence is CASSGLAGGGTDTQYF. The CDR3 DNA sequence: TGTGCCAGCAGCGGACTAGCGGGAGGGGGCACAGATACGCAGTATTTT.

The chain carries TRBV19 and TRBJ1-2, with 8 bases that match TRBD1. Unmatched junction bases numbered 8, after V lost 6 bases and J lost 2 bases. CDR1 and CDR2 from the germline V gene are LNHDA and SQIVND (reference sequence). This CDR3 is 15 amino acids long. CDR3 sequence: CASRKTGETNYGYTF. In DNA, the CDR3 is TGTGCCAGTAGGAAGACAGGGGAAACCAACTATGGCTACACCTTC.

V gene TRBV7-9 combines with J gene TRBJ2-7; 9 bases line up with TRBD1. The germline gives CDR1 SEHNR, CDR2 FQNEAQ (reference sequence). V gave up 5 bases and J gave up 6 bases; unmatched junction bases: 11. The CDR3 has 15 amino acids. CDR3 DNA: TGTGCCAGCAGCATTCGCACCGGGACAGGGTTCGAGCAGTACTTC. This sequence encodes CASSIRTGTGFEQYF.

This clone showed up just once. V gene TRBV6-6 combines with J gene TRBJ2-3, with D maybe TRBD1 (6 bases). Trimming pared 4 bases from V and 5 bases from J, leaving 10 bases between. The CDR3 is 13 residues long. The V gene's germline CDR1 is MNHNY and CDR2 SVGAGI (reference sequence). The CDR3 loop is CASSFRGLDTQYF. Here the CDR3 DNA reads TGTGCCAGCAGTTTCAGGGGTCTAGATACGCAGTATTTT.